This T cell receptor beta chain was recorded in a study of cytomegalovirus exposure and HLA in healthy donors. CDR1 and CDR2 (germline): MNHNS, SASEGT. CDR3 size: 15 residues. Trimming cost V 8 bases and J 0 bases, with 14 bases left between them. The PCR used 60 Vbeta and 13 Jbeta primers. Libraries were prepared by immunoSEQ multiplex PCR; TCRdb keeps only in-frame clonotypes and omits some of them. The sample contains around 140,000 clones, 70% to 85% of which appear only once. The TCR was taken from a man aged 30-40 years in good health and CMV-seropositive. The specimen sequenced was PBMCs. The chain couples TRBV6-1 to TRBJ1-5, with D perhaps TRBD1 (5 bases). This CDR3 reads CASCQQAHSNQPQHF. CDR3 nucleotides: TGTGCCAGCTGCCAACAGGCCCATAGCAATCAGCCCCAGCATTTT.